This is a list of T cell receptor beta chains from one sample in a study of T cells after yellow fever vaccination. TCRdb passed the 5' RACE reads through MiXCR, listing each CDR3 protein once. The data show about 320,000 distinct CDR3 sequences, 3.5% to 4.5% seen once. Sequencing used PBMCs, obtained 15 days after the yellow fever booster vaccination. These receptors came from a man aged 18-30 years who received the YFV17D yellow fever vaccine. Both conserved end residues are part of each CDR3. A D gene is named only where the DNA matches it firmly. Size tells how often a clone was seen (once, few, many) or the class of an expanded clone, and some rows leave it out.

abundance	v_gene	j_gene	d_gene	CDR3aa	CDR3nt
.	TRBV7-9	TRBJ1-2	.	CASSPSSYGYTF	TGTGCCAGCAGCCCCAGCAGCTATGGCTACACCTTC
many	TRBV5-1	TRBJ1-1	.	CASSPGRGSVRAFF	TGCGCCAGCAGCCCAGGACGGGGGAGCGTAAGGGCTTTCTTT
.	TRBV30	TRBJ2-2	.	CAWNMDLTGELFF	TGTGCCTGGAATATGGATCTTACCGGGGAGCTGTTTTTT
few	TRBV5-1	TRBJ1-1	.	CASSFNGMNTEAFF	TGCGCCAGCAGCTTTAACGGAATGAACACTGAAGCTTTCTTT
few	TRBV2	TRBJ1-5	TRBD1	CASSDRDRGLRQPQHF	TGTGCCAGCAGTGACAGGGACAGGGGCCTTCGTCAGCCCCAGCATTTT
few	TRBV4-3	TRBJ1-2	TRBD1	CASSRRQGGEYGYTF	TGCGCCAGCAGCCGCCGACAGGGAGGGGAATATGGCTACACCTTC
few	TRBV6-2/TRBV6-3	TRBJ2-1	.	CASSRTISSNEQFF	TGTGCCAGCAGTCGCACGATCAGTTCCAATGAGCAGTTCTTC
.	TRBV5-1	TRBJ2-3	.	CASSLGGFQDTQYF	TGCGCCAGCAGCTTGGGGGGGTTCCAAGATACGCAGTATTTT
.	TRBV7-2	TRBJ2-3	.	CASSSPTGIKADTQYF	TGTGCCAGCAGCTCCCCTACCGGGATCAAAGCAGATACGCAGTATTTT
few	TRBV7-3	TRBJ2-1	TRBD2	CASSLVAGVVVDEQFF	TGTGCCAGCAGCTTAGTAGCGGGGGTAGTCGTCGATGAGCAGTTCTTC
.	TRBV7-8	TRBJ1-5	TRBD1	CASSPRQGGFHQPQHF	TGTGCCAGCAGCCCCCGACAGGGCGGTTTTCATCAGCCCCAGCATTTT
.	TRBV15	TRBJ1-2	TRBD1	CATSTRDRLANFGYTF	TGTGCCACCAGCACCAGGGACAGGCTAGCTAACTTTGGCTACACCTTC
many	TRBV4-1	TRBJ2-5	.	CASSLGTSETQYF	TGCGCCAGCAGCCTTGGGACATCGGAGACCCAGTACTTC
.	TRBV20-1	TRBJ2-1	.	CSARGGQSNEQFF	TGCAGTGCTAGGGGTGGACAGTCCAATGAGCAGTTCTTC
.	TRBV20-1	TRBJ1-1	.	CSATGHPLEAFF	TGCAGTGCTACCGGACATCCTCTTGAAGCTTTCTTT